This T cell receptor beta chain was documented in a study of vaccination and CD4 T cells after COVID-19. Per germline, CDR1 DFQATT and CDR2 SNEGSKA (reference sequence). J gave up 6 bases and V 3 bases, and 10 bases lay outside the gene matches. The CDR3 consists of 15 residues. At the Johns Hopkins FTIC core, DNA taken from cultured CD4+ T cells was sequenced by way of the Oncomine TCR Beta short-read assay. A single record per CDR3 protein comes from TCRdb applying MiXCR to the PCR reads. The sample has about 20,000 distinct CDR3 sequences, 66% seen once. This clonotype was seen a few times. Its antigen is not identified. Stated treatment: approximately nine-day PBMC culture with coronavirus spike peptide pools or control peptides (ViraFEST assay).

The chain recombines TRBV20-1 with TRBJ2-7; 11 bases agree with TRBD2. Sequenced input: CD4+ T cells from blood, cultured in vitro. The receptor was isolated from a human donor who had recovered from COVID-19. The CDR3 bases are TGCAGTGCTAGGCCTAGCGGGAGGAGTAAGGGCGAGCAGTACTTC. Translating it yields CSARPSGRSKGEQYF.